Reported below is one T cell receptor (beta chain). The data belong to a study of blood T cell repertoires in COVID-19. Study-level background: From T cells, B-cell-depleted T cells, or PBMCs came the material, which was cDNA or gDNA.

After removal of 3 bases from V and 0 bases from J, the junction contained 8 bases not matched to a gene. Germline V gene data show CDR1 as MGHRA and CDR2 as YSYEKL. This CDR3 comprises 17 residues. Authors' processing steps: Amplification of reference gene primers was used by the study to estimate nucleated cell counts. Produced via immunoSEQ multiplex PCR; TCRdb's table is partial and in-frame only. V and J calls and clone size are those listed in that table; D and trimming were worked out from the DNA. The sample records under 250,000 clones, 80% to 95% being singletons. The TCR comes from a man between 60 and 75 years old with COVID-19, enrolled during active disease. The V and J genes are TRBV4-1 and TRBJ2-5; TRBD2 matches at 9 bases. Sequencing input: peripheral blood. CDR3 protein: CASSQMGQRGDQETQYF. The CDR3, as DNA: TGCGCCAGCAGCCAGATGGGGCAGCGGGGGGACCAAGAGACCCAGTACTTC.